This T cell receptor beta chain was sequenced during a study of neoadjuvant anti-PD-1 for oral cavity cancer (dated by TCRdb to about 2021). A note on the overall study: Before undergoing curative-intent surgical resection, most patients got three to four biweekly nivolumab doses at 3 mg/kg. Responders were defined as patients with complete response, partial response or stable disease by RECIST 1.1; non-responders were defined as patients with progression. For patients who did not progress, a fourth nivolumab dose was given around day 43, followed by definitive surgical resection on days 50-56. There were some 13 patients in the parent correlative cohort, and the response rate was around 30%.

This sample's time point label indicates: after neoadjuvant nivolumab, at surgical resection. Patients were newly diagnosed with stage II-IVA oral cavity squamous cell carcinoma and had received no prior systemic or radiation treatment. The cohort was made up of patients with locally advanced, HPV-negative oral cavity squamous cell carcinoma. No culture maintenance or expansion was done, as the peripheral blood mononuclear cells went straight to analysis. The samples were drawn from a longitudinal correlative study tied to a single-arm phase II trial testing neoadjuvant nivolumab in oral cavity squamous cell carcinoma. Subject-matched pre- and post-treatment PBMCs and tumors from three responders and three non-responders underwent genomic DNA-based TCRbeta sequencing. Peripheral blood mononuclear cells were drawn once before nivolumab treatment and a second time after treatment, when surgery took place. The Maxwell RSC DNA from Cells kit was used to extract genomic DNA from PBMCs.

Results the study describes overall, beyond this receptor: The TCR analyses had only a few patients in each response group, and the authors called for validation in larger cohorts. Higher pretreatment blood Treg/Th17 ratios correlated with higher pretreatment blood TCRbeta clonality and lower post-treatment tumor TCRbeta clonality. After neoadjuvant nivolumab, significantly higher T cell clonality (Gini index) was found within PBMCs in non-responders than in responders.

This clone was counted between two and nine times. Its antigen has not been determined. Base qualities are not recorded, but no much larger clone differs from it by a single base. Counted from cysteine to phenylalanine, this CDR3 has 14 amino acids. Only the CDR3 DNA stays, 42 bases, in frame from base 1. A distance of 4 bases separates the germline ends of V and J, which lose 0 bases and 1 base respectively. CDR1 and CDR2 are drawn from the germline V gene: SGHTS, YDEGEE. For deep sequencing of PBMC libraries, mostly around 480 ng of input genomic DNA was used, and six replicates were run per sample. TCRbeta libraries were prepared with the immunoSEQ hsTCRbeta kit according to the manufacturer's instructions. The completed libraries were mixed into a single pool at 3 nM, then sequenced with an Illumina NovaSeq 6000 S4 flow cell. The authors' analysis ran thus. Raw data preprocessing and quality control were performed with the immunoSEQ Analyzer. The analysis was limited to productive rearrangements, and each clonotype was defined by a unique CDR3 amino acid sequence. Repertoire clonality was estimated as the Gini-Simpson index, which was calculated using the R package tcR. Student's t test was used to compare Gini indices, while Pearson correlation assessed associations with tumor size change. Imported from immuneACCESS, the table was reduced by TCRdb to in-frame sequences with V and J called. These copies leave out some clones; in studies compared against another copy, an unresolved V gene accounts for under half, and the cause of the remainder is not known. D and trimming come from the DNA, and the V and J calls and clone size come from that table. This sample has over 13,000 clones in its table, and roughly 70% of those were observed once. Approximately 2.3% of the sample lies in the top ten.

The sequenced sample was PBMCs, obtained after nivolumab (anti-PD-1) treatment. The TCR originated in a person aged 40 to 85 with oral cavity squamous cell carcinoma. The chain joins TRBV5-8 to TRBJ2-2, with the D gene uncertain. The DNA sequence is as follows: TGTGCCAGCAGCTTGGAGTGGAACACCGGGGAGCTGTTTTTT. This sequence encodes CASSLEWNTGELFF.